The 12 T cell receptor beta chains reported below all come from one sample, sequenced in a study of blood T cells in healthy people across ages. A sample-barcoded 5' primer and a J-beta primer mix were used in a second PCR of roughly 7 to 12 cycles. TCRdb used MiXCR to reprocess the 5' RACE reads, holding one entry per CDR3 protein. The sample has roughly 1,700,000 distinct CDR3 sequences, approximately 30% seen once. Sample: blood. Source of these receptors: a woman aged 25 to 39 in good health.

This clonotype was recorded at least ten times. The rearrangement joins TRBV9 to TRBJ1-1; D remains unclear. The germline V and J ends were trimmed by 2 bases and 3 bases, with 5 bases remaining between them. The germline V gene has CDR1 SGDLS and CDR2 YYNGEE. CDR3 length equals 12 residues. The CDR3 loop is CASSVGDTEAFF. CDR3 bases: TGTGCCAGCAGCGTTGGGGACACTGAAGCTTTCTTT. Combining the CDR3 with reference TRBV9 and TRBJ1-1 gives the whole variable domain DSGVTQTPKHLITATGQRVTLRCSPRSGDLSVYWYQQSLDQGLQFLIQYYNGEERAKGNILERFSAQQFPDLHSELNLSSLELGDSALYFCASSVGDTEAFFGQGTRLTVV.

This chain connects TRBV5-1 to TRBJ2-1; 10 positions agree with TRBD2. From germline, CDR1 is SGHRS and CDR2 YFSETQ. V was clipped by 0 bases and J by 6 bases; unmatched bases: 6. This CDR3 has 16 residues. The DNA for the CDR3 is TGCGCCAGCAGCTTGGTAGCGGCTAGCGGGGGCAATGAGCAGTTCTTC. Its translation: CASSLVAASGGNEQFF.

A few counts support this clonotype. V and J are TRBV12-3 or TRBV12-4 and TRBJ2-1, with D possibly being TRBD1 (6 bases). Trimming stripped 3 bases from V and 2 bases from J, with 11 bases between. The CDR3 is 15 amino acids. The CDR3 DNA is TGTGCCAGCAGTTTGCAACAGGGCACCTACAATGAGCAGTTCTTC. Its translation: CASSLQQGTYNEQFF.

This chain connects TRBV19 to TRBJ1-2; D call uncertain. The germline V and J ends were trimmed by 1 base and 10 bases, with 7 bases remaining between them. This CDR3 region has 11 residues. Germline CDR1 LNHDA, CDR2 SQIVND (reference sequence). The CDR3 loop is CASSIGPIYTF. CDR3 in DNA: TGTGCCAGTAGTATAGGACCCATCTACACCTTC.

This clonotype was picked up a small number of times. The rearrangement joins TRBV9 to TRBJ2-7, with D perhaps matching TRBD1 or TRBD2 (5 bases each). This CDR3 spans 15 amino acids. In germline, CDR1 is SGDLS, CDR2 YYNGEE. The V end was cut by 3 bases, the J end by 6 bases, with 19 bases between. CDR3 residues: CASSATALGPCEQYF. CDR3 DNA sequence: TGTGCCAGCAGCGCGACAGCCCTGGGACCCTGCGAGCAGTACTTC.

The rearrangement joins TRBV21-1 to TRBJ2-5; TRBD2 is the table's D call and was not checked against the DNA. TRBV21-1 is designated a pseudogene. The CDR3 covers 14 residues. The CDR3 here is CASSAPSDQETQYF. Written as DNA, the CDR3 is TGTGCCAGCAGCGCTCCTAGCGACCAAGAGACCCAGTACTTC.

V and J are TRBV12-5 and TRBJ2-1; 7 bases fit TRBD1. Germline CDR1 reads LGHNT; CDR2 reads FRNRAP. The CDR3 is 12 amino acids. J was trimmed by 9 bases and V by 1 base; bases with no gene match: 0. The CDR3 DNA is TGTGCTAGTGGTTTGGGACAGGGTGAGCAGTTCTTC. This translates into CASGLGQGEQFF.

The chain uses TRBV7-9 and TRBJ2-1; no clear D gene. CDR1 is SEHNR and CDR2 is FQNEAQ in the germline V gene (reference sequence). The ends were cut back, 2 bases at V and 13 bases at J, with 15 bases in the middle. There are 13 residues in the CDR3. The CDR3 nucleotides read TGTGCCAGCAGCTTAAACAGTAAAGAGACCCAGTTCTTC. This gives the protein CASSLNSKETQFF.

The rearrangement links TRBV7-9 to TRBJ2-7, with TRBD1 matching over 8 bases. Germline CDR1 reads SEHNR; CDR2 reads FQNEAQ (reference sequence). The CDR3 is made up of 17 amino acids. V was pared by 0 bases and J by 0 bases, with 7 bases of the junction left unmatched. The CDR3: CASSLARTGRGSYEQYF. The CDR3 DNA sequence: TGTGCCAGCAGCTTAGCGCGGACAGGGCGGGGCTCCTACGAGCAGTACTTC.

Comments on this clonotype: One end of the junction fails to match germline, which may point to a read error. The chain combines TRBV27 with TRBJ2-7, with D perhaps assigned TRBD1 or TRBD2 (5 bases each). CDR1 MNHEY and CDR2 SMNVEV come from the germline V gene (reference sequence). The CDR3 loop spans 13 amino acids. The CDR3 loop reads CASSLGGSDEQHF. CDR3 DNA sequence: TGTGCCAGCAGTTTAGGGGGTTCGGACGAGCAGCACTTC.

This clonotype was counted many times. The chain couples TRBV5-5 to TRBJ1-5, with 9 positions matching TRBD1. J was trimmed by 4 bases and V by 2 bases; bases with no gene match: 4. The germline V gene encodes CDR1 SGHKS and CDR2 YYEKEE (reference sequence). This CDR3 is built from 15 residues. CDR3 nucleotide sequence: TGTGCCAGCAGCTTACGCGGGACAGGGAATCAGCCCCAGCATTTT. This translates into CASSLRGTGNQPQHF. The whole variable domain, remainder taken from reference TRBV5-5 and TRBJ1-5, is DAGVTQSPTHLIKTRGQQVTLRCSPISGHKSVSWYQQVLGQGPQFIFQYYEKEERGRGNFPDRFSARQFPNYSSELNVNALLLGDSALYLCASSLRGTGNQPQHFGDGTRLSIL.

This clonotype was picked up many times. V is TRBV7-2 and J is TRBJ2-7, with D uncertain. Germline-derived CDR1 and CDR2 are SGHTA and FQGNSA. This CDR3 comprises 12 residues. V lost 0 bases and J lost 7, with 7 bases in between. The CDR3 reads CASSLAFREQYF. DNA of the CDR3: TGTGCCAGCAGCTTAGCGTTTCGGGAGCAGTACTTC.